The 20 T cell receptor beta chains below come from one sample, sequenced in a study of blood T cell repertoires in COVID-19. The data were produced by immunoSEQ multiplex PCR, yet TCRdb's version contains in-frame clones alone and is incomplete. The data show about 200,000 clones, around 83% seen once. Sequenced: peripheral blood. These receptors were taken from a woman of 80 years or more with acute or convalescent COVID-19.

The table lists this clone with a few counts. The rearrangement joins TRBV28 to TRBJ1-3, with D hard to call. The CDR3 loop spans 13 amino acids. Deletions cut 7 bases from V and 0 bases from J, with 7 bases between. Germline loops: CDR1 MDHEN, CDR2 SYDVKM. In DNA form, the CDR3 reads TGTGCCAGCAACGTAGACTCTGGAAACACCATATATTTT. This sequence encodes CASNVDSGNTIYF.

The V call is TRBV7-3, the J call TRBJ2-2; a weak D match, TRBD2 (5 bases). V gave up 1 base and J gave up 6 bases, with 6 bases separating them. The V gene's germline CDR1 is SGHTA and CDR2 FQGTGA. This CDR3 has 13 amino acids. CDR3 nucleotide sequence: TGTGCCAGCAGCTTAAGTAGCGCCGGGGAGCTGTTTTTT. It yields the protein CASSLSSAGELFF. Supplemented by reference TRBV7-3 and TRBJ2-2, the full variable domain reads GAGVSQTPSNKVTEKGKYVELRCDPISGHTALYWYRQSLGQGPEFLIYFQGTGAADDSGLPNDRFFAVRPEGSVSTLKIQRTERGDSAVYLCASSLSSAGELFFGEGSRLTVL.

This clone was recorded only once. The rearrangement uses TRBV27 and TRBJ1-5, with D uncertain. The germline V gene encodes CDR1 MNHEY and CDR2 SMNVEV (reference sequence). The CDR3 spans 14 residues. V was cut by 4 bases and J by 5 bases, with 12 bases left in between. CDR3 sequence (DNA): TGTGCCAGCAGTTCGCGGCGGGATTATCAGCCCCAGCATTTT. This translates into CASSSRRDYQPQHF.

This chain connects TRBV3-1 (or the pseudogene TRBV3-2) to TRBJ1-3; D is ambiguous. This CDR3 is built from 13 residues. Germline V gene lookup returns CDR1 LGHDT and CDR2 YNNKEL (reference sequence). Deletions cut 0 bases from V and 4 bases from J, with 4 bases between. The CDR3 spells CASSQETGNTIYF. The CDR3 DNA follows: TGTGCCAGCAGCCAAGAAACAGGAAACACCATATATTTT.

The rearrangement uses TRBV9 and TRBJ1-6, with D uncertain. Germline V CDR1 and CDR2: SGDLS, YYNGEE. There are 15 residues in the CDR3. With 3 bases removed from V and 0 bases from J, the gap between germline ends came to 7 bases. The CDR3 DNA reads as TGTGCCAGCAGCGCCGCAGGCTCCTATAATTCACCCCTCCACTTT. It yields the protein CASSAAGSYNSPLHF.

V gene TRBV24-1 combines with J gene TRBJ2-5; 8 bases match TRBD1. V gave up 3 bases and J gave up 0 bases; unmatched junction bases: 5. The CDR3 is 16 residues long. Germline V lookup: CDR1 KGHDR, CDR2 SFDVKD. The CDR3 nucleotides read TGTGCCACCAGTGATAGGTCAGGGGGCGACCAAGAGACCCAGTACTTC. Its protein is CATSDRSGGDQETQYF.

This sequence joins TRBV18 and TRBJ2-7; 7 bases map to TRBD1. Trimming at V came to 0 bases and at J to 5 bases, leaving 7 bases not matched to a gene. The germline V gene has CDR1 KGHSH and CDR2 LQKENI. The CDR3 loop spans 15 amino acids. The CDR3 is CASSPPWQGVHEQYF. The CDR3 DNA reads as TGTGCCAGCTCACCACCGTGGCAGGGGGTACACGAGCAGTACTTC.

The rearrangement uses TRBV6-5 and TRBJ2-5; possibly TRBD2 for D (6 bases). Germline assignment: CDR1 MNHEY and CDR2 SVGAGI. The CDR3 contains 15 residues. V lost 2 bases and J 2 bases, leaving 12 bases between the germline ends. Here the CDR3 reads CASSYSPSVQETQYF. In DNA form, the CDR3 reads TGTGCCAGCAGTTACAGTCCTAGCGTACAAGAGACCCAGTACTTC.

The genes are TRBV7-9 and TRBJ2-3, with 9 positions matching TRBD2. Germline CDR1 SEHNR, CDR2 FQNEAQ (reference sequence). The CDR3 sequence is 14 residues long. J lost 2 bases, V lost 5 bases, and 2 bases had no gene match. CDR3 DNA sequence: TGTGCCAGCAGCCGGACTAGCGCCACAGATACGCAGTATTTT. As protein: CASSRTSATDTQYF.

The chain combines TRBV27 with TRBJ1-1, with D perhaps TRBD1 (6 bases). The germline CDR1 and CDR2 sequences are MNHEY and SMNVEV (reference sequence). CDR3 size: 13 residues. The germline V and J ends were trimmed by 8 bases and 1 base, with 11 bases remaining between them. This CDR3 reads CASGTHPNTEAFF. CDR3 bases: TGTGCCAGCGGGACACACCCGAACACTGAAGCTTTCTTT.

The rearrangement links TRBV14 to TRBJ1-1, with no clear D. The germline V and J ends were trimmed by 0 bases and 7 bases, with 12 bases remaining between them. Germline loops: CDR1 SGHDN, CDR2 FVKESK. This CDR3 contains 14 residues. CDR3 sequence reads: CASSQDSGLGEAFF. Written as DNA, the CDR3 is TGTGCCAGCAGCCAAGACAGTGGGCTCGGTGAAGCTTTCTTT.

This chain joins TRBV25-1 and TRBJ2-2, with 10 nucleotides matching TRBD2. V was clipped by 5 bases and J by 2 bases; unmatched bases: 2. The CDR3 has 15 residues. CDR1 MGHDK and CDR2 SYGVNS come from the germline V gene. The CDR3 bases are TGTGCCAGCAGTCGGACTAGCGGTAACACCGGGGAGCTGTTTTTT. Protein product: CASSRTSGNTGELFF.

The rearrangement links TRBV10-3 to TRBJ2-3, with TRBD2 as a possible D gene (6 bases). Germline V lookup: CDR1 ENHRY, CDR2 SYGVKD. CDR3 length: 14 amino acids. Trimming removed 7 bases from V and 3 bases from J, with 14 bases in between. The CDR3 bases are TGTGCCATCACCGGTAGCGGACCTACAGATACGCAGTATTTT. It is translated as CAITGSGPTDTQYF.

CDR3 region: CASNAGQNNIQYF. The CDR3 nucleotides are TGTGCCAGTAACGCGGGACAGAATAACATTCAGTACTTC. The gene calls are TRBV28 and TRBJ2-4, with D possibly being TRBD1 (7 bases). V shed 9 bases and J shed 7 bases, with 16 bases lying between them. This CDR3 contains 13 residues. Germline V gene sequence: CDR1 MDHEN, CDR2 SYDVKM. Drawing the rest from reference TRBV28 and TRBJ2-4, the complete variable domain is DVKVTQSSRYLVKRTGEKVFLECVQDMDHENMFWYRQDPGLGLRLIYFSYDVKMKEKGDIPEGYSVSREKKERFSLILESASTNQTSMYLCASNAGQNNIQYFGAGTRLSVL.

The CDR3 DNA follows: TGTGCCAGCAGACGTCGGGGGACGGAAGCTTTCTTT. This gives the protein CASRRRGTEAFF. The J gene is TRBJ1-1, the V gene TRBV28, with a possible D match to TRBD1 (5 bases). CDR3 length: 12 residues. Trimming shortened V by 6 bases and J by 8 bases, and 13 bases separated the two germline ends. Germline loops: CDR1 MDHEN, CDR2 SYDVKM.

This clone occurred once. The gene calls are TRBV5-1 and TRBJ2-7; TRBD1 is a possible D gene (6 bases). The germline V gene encodes CDR1 SGHRS and CDR2 YFSETQ. The V end was cut by 1 base, the J end by 2 bases, with 10 bases between. The CDR3 extends over 14 amino acids. As DNA, the CDR3 is TGCGCCAGCAGCTTGAGGGACACCACCTACGAGCAGTACTTC. This codes for CASSLRDTTYEQYF. Together with reference TRBV5-1 and TRBJ2-7, the CDR3 gives the full variable domain: KAGVTQTPRYLIKTRGQQVTLSCSPISGHRSVSWYQQTPGQGLQFLFEYFSETQRNKGNFPGRFSGRQFSNSRSEMNVSTLELGDSALYLCASSLRDTTYEQYFGPGTRLTVT.

This chain uses TRBV5-5 with TRBJ1-5, with D perhaps TRBD1 (5 bases). The germline V and J ends were trimmed by 1 base and 3 bases, with 8 bases remaining between them. The CDR3 has 14 amino acids. Per the germline V gene, CDR1 is SGHKS and CDR2 is YYEKEE (reference sequence). This CDR3 reads CASSLPGYNQPQHF. The CDR3 nucleotides are TGTGCCAGCAGCTTGCCAGGGTACAATCAGCCCCAGCATTTT. The full variable domain, with the rest looked up from reference TRBV5-5 and TRBJ1-5, is DAGVTQSPTHLIKTRGQQVTLRCSPISGHKSVSWYQQVLGQGPQFIFQYYEKEERGRGNFPDRFSARQFPNYSSELNVNALLLGDSALYLCASSLPGYNQPQHFGDGTRLSIL.

This chain connects TRBV6-2 or TRBV6-3 to TRBJ2-7, with 7 bases lining up with TRBD1. The junction had 10 bases not matched to a gene; V was cut back by 2 bases and J by 6 bases. The germline V gene has CDR1 MNHEY and CDR2 SVGEGT. The CDR3 has 15 residues. The CDR3 DNA sequence: TGTGCCAGCAGTTACCTCCAGACAGGGTTGAGCGAGCAGTACTTC. Translated, it gives CASSYLQTGLSEQYF.

The genes are TRBV5-4 and TRBJ2-7; 9 positions agree with TRBD2. There are 16 residues in the CDR3. V shed 4 bases, J shed 4 bases, and the junction held 12 bases outside the gene matches. Germline CDR1 SGHNT, CDR2 YYREEE (reference sequence). The CDR3 loop is CASSPTRGGRGYEQYF. CDR3 sequence (DNA): TGTGCCAGCAGCCCAACCAGGGGCGGGAGGGGGTACGAGCAGTACTTC.

The rearrangement links TRBV16 to TRBJ2-3; D not certain. Per germline, CDR1 KGHSY and CDR2 FQNENV. Trimming took off 1 base at V and 6 bases at J, with 14 bases between the two ends. The CDR3 loop spans 15 amino acids. In DNA form, the CDR3 reads TGTGCCAGCAGCCAATTGTTGGCAGGATCCGATACGCAGTATTTT. Its protein product is CASSQLLAGSDTQYF.